The next 17 T cell receptor beta chains were all read from a single sample in a study of T cells in localized non-small cell lung cancer. Assay used: immunoSEQ multiplex PCR; TCRdb lists only in-frame clones, some missing. The sample yields some 50,000 clones, about 87% seen once. The sequencing here drew on PBMCs, taken before any cancer treatment. These TCRs come from a female donor with stage II lung adenocarcinoma.

The rearrangement uses TRBV9 and TRBJ2-5; 7 nucleotides match TRBD2. CDR3 length equals 13 residues. V lost 4 bases, J lost 3 bases, and 3 bases stayed unmatched. The germline CDR1 and CDR2 sequences are SGDLS and YYNGEE. The CDR3 coding sequence is TGTGCCAGCAGCTCAGCGGGAAAAGAGACCCAGTACTTC. This codes for CASSSAGKETQYF.

The chain joins TRBV4-1 to TRBJ1-1; TRBD1 is a possible D gene (6 bases). This CDR3 comprises 16 residues. CDR1 is MGHRA, CDR2 YSYEKL, per germline. With 0 bases removed from V and 0 bases from J, the gap between germline ends came to 11 bases. The CDR3 DNA follows: TGCGCCAGCAGCCAAGAGGGGGGGCTGATGAACACTGAAGCTTTCTTT. Translation gives CASSQEGGLMNTEAFF.

This rearrangement joins TRBV10-3 to TRBJ1-4; D perhaps matches TRBD1 (6 bases). Looked up from germline, CDR1 is ENHRY and CDR2 is SYGVKD. The V and J ends lost 7 bases and 0 bases respectively, with 12 bases between them. This CDR3 has 15 residues. This chain's CDR3 is CAINEQGPTNEKLFF. The CDR3 DNA follows: TGTGCCATCAACGAACAGGGTCCAACTAATGAAAAACTGTTTTTT.

This chain's CDR3 is CASSQDPGTEYYGYTF. CDR3 nucleotides: TGCGCCAGCAGCCAAGACCCCGGGACAGAGTACTATGGCTACACCTTC. The V call is TRBV4-1, the J call TRBJ1-2, with 7 bases matching TRBD1. Germline trimming cut 0 bases from V and 3 bases from J; bases unmatched to any gene: 7. From germline, CDR1 is MGHRA and CDR2 YSYEKL. The CDR3 runs to 16 residues.

This chain joins TRBV7-9 and TRBJ1-2; maybe TRBD1 (6 bases). Trimming cost V 3 bases and J 8 bases, with 13 bases left between them. From germline, CDR1 is SEHNR and CDR2 FQNEAQ (reference sequence). CDR3 size: 13 residues. CDR3 DNA: TGTGCCAGCAGCTTGGGGGCAGGGGAAGGCTACACCTTC. This codes for CASSLGAGEGYTF.

This clone has more than one count but fewer than ten. The V gene is TRBV27, the J gene TRBJ1-2, with D maybe TRBD1 (6 bases). The length of the CDR3 is 14 residues. Between the trimmed V and J ends, which lost 5 bases and 7 bases, there was a span of 17 bases. Germline CDR1 and CDR2: MNHEY and SMNVEV (reference sequence). This CDR3 reads CASSKLAGVAGYTF. The CDR3 DNA reads TGTGCCAGCAGTAAATTAGCAGGGGTAGCTGGCTACACCTTC.

The chain uses TRBV19 and TRBJ1-1; D may be TRBD1 (6 bases). Trimming took off 9 bases at V and 7 bases at J, with 15 bases between the two ends. The CDR3 has 12 amino acids. Germline-derived CDR1 and CDR2 are LNHDA and SQIVND (reference sequence). This chain's CDR3 is CASSRQEGEAFF. The CDR3 DNA is TGTGCCAGCTCCCGACAGGAGGGTGAAGCTTTCTTT.

The J gene is TRBJ2-5, the V gene TRBV11-1, with D perhaps TRBD1 (5 bases). Germline CDR1 is SGHAT and CDR2 is FQDESV (reference sequence). CDR3 length: 15 residues. Trimming took 1 base from V and 7 from J, leaving 16 bases between them. The CDR3 is CASSLGGRAGRTQYF. The CDR3 DNA is TGTGCCAGCAGCTTAGGGGGCAGGGCCGGTAGGACCCAGTACTTC.

CDR3 protein: CASSQSRNQPQHF. For the CDR3, the DNA is TGCGCCAGCAGCCAATCTAGGAATCAGCCCCAGCATTTT. This chain uses TRBV4-1 with TRBJ1-5; D is ambiguous. The CDR3 covers 13 residues. The germline V gene has CDR1 MGHRA and CDR2 YSYEKL. The V end was cut by 2 bases, the J end by 4 bases, with 6 bases between.

This clone appeared a single time. This chain uses TRBV6-1 with TRBJ2-7, with D hard to call. Germline lookup yields CDR1 MNHNS and CDR2 SASEGT. This CDR3 has 18 amino acids. The V end was cut by 1 base, the J end by 6 bases, with 25 bases between. The CDR3 region has the DNA TGTGCCAGCAGTGAAGTGGGTATGGGCAGTTTTCCTCCGGGCGAGCAGTACTTC. Its protein product is CASSEVGMGSFPPGEQYF.

This chain connects TRBV27 to TRBJ2-7, with 10 bases aligning to TRBD1. The CDR3 loop spans 15 amino acids. Unmatched junction bases numbered 12, after V lost 6 bases and J lost 7 bases. Germline V gene sequence: CDR1 MNHEY, CDR2 SMNVEV (reference sequence). The chain's CDR3 is CASSPGTGELEEQYF. CDR3 DNA sequence: TGTGCCAGCAGCCCCGGGACAGGGGAGTTAGAGGAGCAGTACTTC.

This CDR3 reads CASSQGGSGANVLTF. As DNA, the CDR3 is TGTGCCAGCAGCCAGGGGGGCTCTGGGGCCAACGTCCTGACTTTC. The V gene is TRBV11-1, the J gene TRBJ2-6, with D possibly being TRBD1 (7 bases). V lost 5 bases to trimming and J lost 0 bases, with 8 bases between them. Germline V gene sequence: CDR1 SGHAT, CDR2 FQDESV (reference sequence). The CDR3 loop spans 15 amino acids.

The chain recombines TRBV11-1 with TRBJ2-3; 8 bases map to TRBD1. Unmatched junction bases numbered 6, after V lost 4 bases and J lost 6 bases. Germline assignment: CDR1 SGHAT and CDR2 FQDESV (reference sequence). The CDR3 is made up of 14 amino acids. The CDR3 nucleotides are TGTGCCAGCAGCTCTCAGGGGGCTGGGGATACGCAGTATTTT. Its translation is CASSSQGAGDTQYF.

This sequence joins TRBV5-1 and TRBJ1-1, with a tentative D call TRBD1 (6 bases). The V end lost 0 bases, the J end lost 9 bases, and 12 bases lay between the germline ends. There are 13 residues in the CDR3. Germline V CDR1 and CDR2: SGHRS, YFSETQ. CDR3 DNA: TGCGCCAGCAGCTTGGATGGGGGCGTGCAAGCTTTCTTT. Protein sequence: CASSLDGGVQAFF.

The chain recombines TRBV2 with TRBJ1-5; D is uncertain. The V end lost 6 bases, the J end lost 0 bases, and 15 bases lay between the germline ends. This CDR3 has 16 amino acids. Looked up from germline, CDR1 is SNHLY and CDR2 is FYNNEI. The CDR3 spells CASRGSILYSNQPQHF. The CDR3 DNA reads TGTGCCAGCAGGGGGAGTATACTCTATAGCAATCAGCCCCAGCATTTT.

The chain joins TRBV5-4 to TRBJ2-4, with a tentative D call TRBD2 (6 bases). Trimming shortened V by 3 bases and J by 4 bases, and 11 bases separated the two germline ends. Per the germline V gene, CDR1 is SGHNT and CDR2 is YYREEE (reference sequence). The CDR3 has 14 residues. CDR3: CASSSLGTKNIQYF. The CDR3 nucleotides read TGTGCCAGCAGCTCCCTTGGGACTAAAAACATTCAGTACTTC.

The chain recombines TRBV6-4 with TRBJ1-2; D not certain. In germline, CDR1 is MRHNA, CDR2 SNTAGT. Trimming took 0 bases from V and 4 from J, leaving 24 bases between them. The CDR3 is made up of 19 amino acids. This CDR3 reads CASSDSWEWSPSYAYGYTF. In DNA form, the CDR3 reads TGTGCCAGCAGTGACTCGTGGGAGTGGAGCCCATCTTACGCCTATGGCTACACCTTC.